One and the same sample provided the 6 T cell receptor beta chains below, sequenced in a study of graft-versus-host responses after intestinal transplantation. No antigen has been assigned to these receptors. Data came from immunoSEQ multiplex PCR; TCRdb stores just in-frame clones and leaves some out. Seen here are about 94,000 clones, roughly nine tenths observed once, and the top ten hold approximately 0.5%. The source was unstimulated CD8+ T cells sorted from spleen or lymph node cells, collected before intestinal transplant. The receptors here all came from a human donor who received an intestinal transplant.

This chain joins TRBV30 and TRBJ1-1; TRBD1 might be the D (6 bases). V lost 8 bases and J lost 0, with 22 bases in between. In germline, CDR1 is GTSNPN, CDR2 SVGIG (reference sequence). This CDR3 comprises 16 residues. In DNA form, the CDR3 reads TGTGCCCGCCGTGGGGGCACAGGGCTTGTGAACACTGAAGCTTTCTTT. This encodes CARRGGTGLVNTEAFF.

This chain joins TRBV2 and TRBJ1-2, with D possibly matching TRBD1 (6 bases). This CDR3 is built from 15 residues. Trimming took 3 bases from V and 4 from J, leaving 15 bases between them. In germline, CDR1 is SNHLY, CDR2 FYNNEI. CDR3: CASSENRVTGYGYTF. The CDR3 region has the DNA TGTGCCAGCAGTGAGAACAGGGTTACCGGCTATGGCTACACCTTC.

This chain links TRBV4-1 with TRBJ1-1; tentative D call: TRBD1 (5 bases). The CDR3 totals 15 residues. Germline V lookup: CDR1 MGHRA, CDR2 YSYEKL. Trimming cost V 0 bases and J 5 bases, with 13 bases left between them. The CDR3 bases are TGCGCCAGCAGCCAAGATCGGGCAGGGAAAACTGAAGCTTTCTTT. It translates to CASSQDRAGKTEAFF.

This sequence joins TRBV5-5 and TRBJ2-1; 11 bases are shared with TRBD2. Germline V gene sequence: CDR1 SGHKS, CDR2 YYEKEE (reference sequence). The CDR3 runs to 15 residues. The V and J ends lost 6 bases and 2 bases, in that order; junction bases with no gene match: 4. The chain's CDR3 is CASTLAGGTYNEQFF. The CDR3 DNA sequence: TGTGCCAGCACCCTAGCGGGAGGAACCTACAATGAGCAGTTCTTC.

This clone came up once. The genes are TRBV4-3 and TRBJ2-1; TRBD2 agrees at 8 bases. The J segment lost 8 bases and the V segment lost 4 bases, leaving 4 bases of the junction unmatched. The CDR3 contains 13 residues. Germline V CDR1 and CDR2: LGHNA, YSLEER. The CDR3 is CASSPTGGDEQFF. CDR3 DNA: TGCGCCAGCAGCCCGACCGGGGGGGATGAGCAGTTCTTC.

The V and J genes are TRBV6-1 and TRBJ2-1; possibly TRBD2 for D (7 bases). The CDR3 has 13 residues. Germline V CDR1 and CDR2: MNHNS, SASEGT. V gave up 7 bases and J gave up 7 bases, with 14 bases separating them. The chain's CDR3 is CASIGGPENEQFF. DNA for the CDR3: TGTGCCAGCATCGGGGGGCCTGAGAATGAGCAGTTCTTC.